The TCR beta chain described here comes from a study of PD-L1 blockade in urothelial cancer. Regarding time point: peripheral blood 6 weeks after treatment start. The method was immunoSEQ multiplex PCR; TCRdb's version includes in-frame clones alone and lacks a portion of them. The sample comprises just over 35,000 clones, around four fifths of which are singletons, and roughly a tenth rests with the top ten. Trimming stripped 6 bases from V and 5 bases from J, with 10 bases between. Germline V gives CDR1 SQVTM, CDR2 ANQGSEA. The CDR3 contains 11 residues. Sequences were derived from PBMCs, sampled around atezolizumab (anti-PD-L1) treatment. The V call is TRBV29-1, the J call TRBJ1-2, with D unclear. This sequence originates from a man between 40 and 49 years old with urothelial cancer. Written as DNA, the CDR3 is TGCAGCGTCCCGCATGCGTATGGCTACACCTTC. It is translated as CSVPHAYGYTF.